This T cell receptor beta chain was sequenced during a study of blood T cell repertoires in COVID-19. The overall study: Acute-phase and convalescent COVID-19 samples originated in the United States, Italy and Spain. Sample material is recorded as cDNA or gDNA derived from T cells, B-cell-depleted T cells, or PBMCs.

Original handling: Estimates of nucleated cell counts were drawn from the amplification of reference gene primers. Libraries were prepared by immunoSEQ multiplex PCR; TCRdb keeps only in-frame clonotypes and omits some of them. D and trimming were read from the DNA, whereas the V and J calls and clone size are those reported in that table. The sample yields around 100,000 clones, 86% seen once. This clone appeared a single time. Germline CDR1 reads KGHSH; CDR2 reads LQKENI. V was trimmed by 1 base and J by 3 bases, leaving 9 bases between them. CDR3 length equals 15 residues. This receptor was identified in a man in his forties with acute or convalescent COVID-19. The material sequenced was peripheral blood. This chain connects TRBV18 to TRBJ2-2, with D uncertain. The CDR3 loop reads CASSPRDTYTGELFF. As DNA, the CDR3 is TGTGCCAGCTCACCACGAGACACCTACACCGGGGAGCTGTTTTTT.